This TCR beta chain was profiled in a study of a mutant IDH1 vaccine in newly diagnosed glioma. Across the study: There were approximately 62% males and approximately 38% females among treated patients, whose mean age was approximately 40 years.

The count of this clone is one. Regarding time point: baseline, week 1 (first vaccination visit). Treatment given: pre-vaccination baseline after standard-of-care therapy. New WHO grade 3 or 4 astrocytomas that were IDH1-mutant and ATRX-lost had been found in donors. The data were produced by immunoSEQ multiplex PCR, yet TCRdb's version contains in-frame clones alone and is incomplete. This sample carries around 24,000 clones, 93% of them seen once, and the ten largest clones take 0.95% to 1.5%. The source was PBMCs, collected from a glioma patient treated with radiotherapy, temozolomide or both. The receptor comes from a man aged 35 to 55 with glioma.

For the CDR3, the DNA is TGTGCCAGCAGCTCGTCGGGGGCCCCAGAGACCCAGTACTTC. This encodes CASSSSGAPETQYF. The V call is TRBV5-5, the J call TRBJ2-5; TRBD1 or TRBD2 may be the D gene (6 bases each). V was trimmed by 3 bases and J by 4 bases, leaving 13 bases between them. CDR3 length: 14 residues. Per the germline V gene, CDR1 is SGHKS and CDR2 is YYEKEE (reference sequence).